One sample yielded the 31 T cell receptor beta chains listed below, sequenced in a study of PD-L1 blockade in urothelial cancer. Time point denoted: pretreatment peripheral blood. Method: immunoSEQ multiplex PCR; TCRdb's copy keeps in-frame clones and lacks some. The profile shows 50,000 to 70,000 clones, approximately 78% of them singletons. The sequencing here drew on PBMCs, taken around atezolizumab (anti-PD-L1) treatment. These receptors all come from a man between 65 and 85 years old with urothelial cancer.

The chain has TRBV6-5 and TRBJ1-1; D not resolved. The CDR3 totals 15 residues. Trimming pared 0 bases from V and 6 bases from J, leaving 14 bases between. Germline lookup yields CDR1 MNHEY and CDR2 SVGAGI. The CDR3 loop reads CASSYSSRGHAEAFF. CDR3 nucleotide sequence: TGTGCCAGCAGTTACTCTTCCAGAGGTCACGCTGAAGCTTTCTTT.

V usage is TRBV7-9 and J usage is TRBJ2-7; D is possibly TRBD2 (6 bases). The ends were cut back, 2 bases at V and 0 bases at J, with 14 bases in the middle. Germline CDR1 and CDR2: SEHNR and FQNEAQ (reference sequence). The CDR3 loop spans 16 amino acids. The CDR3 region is CASSLTRSGYSYEQYF. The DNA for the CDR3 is TGTGCCAGCAGCTTAACACGGAGCGGGTACTCCTACGAGCAGTACTTC.

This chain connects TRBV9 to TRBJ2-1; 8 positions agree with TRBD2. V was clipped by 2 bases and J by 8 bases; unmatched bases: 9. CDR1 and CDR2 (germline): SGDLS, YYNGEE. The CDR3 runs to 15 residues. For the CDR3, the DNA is TGTGCCAGCAGCGTCAGGAGCGGGAGCGCCCATGAGCAGTTCTTC. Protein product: CASSVRSGSAHEQFF.

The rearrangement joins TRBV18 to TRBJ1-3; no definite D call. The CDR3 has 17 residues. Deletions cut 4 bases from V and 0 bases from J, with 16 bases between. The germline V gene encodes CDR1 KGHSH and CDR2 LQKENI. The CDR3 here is CASSLGPAGISGNTIYF. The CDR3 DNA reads TGTGCCAGCTCACTGGGCCCCGCCGGAATCTCTGGAAACACCATATATTTT.

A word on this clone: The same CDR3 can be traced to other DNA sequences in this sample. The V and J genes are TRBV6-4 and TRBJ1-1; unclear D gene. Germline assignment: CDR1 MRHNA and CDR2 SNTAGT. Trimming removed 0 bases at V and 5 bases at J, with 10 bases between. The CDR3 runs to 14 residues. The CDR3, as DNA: TGTGCCAGCAGTGACTCCAGCCGGGGAACTGAAGCTTTCTTT. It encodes CASSDSSRGTEAFF.

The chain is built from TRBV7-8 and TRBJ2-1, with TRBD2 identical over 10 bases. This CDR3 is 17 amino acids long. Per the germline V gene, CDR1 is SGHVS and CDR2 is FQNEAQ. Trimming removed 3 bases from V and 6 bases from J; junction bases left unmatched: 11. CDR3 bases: TGTGCCAGCAGCTTTGAACGTACTAGCGGGAACTTCAATGAGCAGTTCTTC. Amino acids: CASSFERTSGNFNEQFF.

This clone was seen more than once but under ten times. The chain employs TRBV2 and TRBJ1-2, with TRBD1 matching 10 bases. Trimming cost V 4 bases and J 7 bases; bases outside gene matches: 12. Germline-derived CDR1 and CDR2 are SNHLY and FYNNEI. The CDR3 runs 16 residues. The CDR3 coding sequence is TGTGCCAGCAGTGGGTCAATTTGGCGGGACAGGGGTGGCTACACCTTC. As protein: CASSGSIWRDRGGYTF.

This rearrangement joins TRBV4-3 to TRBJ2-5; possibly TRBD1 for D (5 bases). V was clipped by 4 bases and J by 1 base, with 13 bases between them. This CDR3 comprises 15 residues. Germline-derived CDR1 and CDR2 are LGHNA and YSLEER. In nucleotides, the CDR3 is TGCGCCAGCAGCCCGACAGTTAGGAGCCAAGAGACCCAGTACTTC. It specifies CASSPTVRSQETQYF.

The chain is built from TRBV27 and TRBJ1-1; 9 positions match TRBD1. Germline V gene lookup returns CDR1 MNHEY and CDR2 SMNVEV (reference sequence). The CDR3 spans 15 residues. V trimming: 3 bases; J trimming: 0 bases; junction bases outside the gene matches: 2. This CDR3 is CASSFRDRVNTEAFF. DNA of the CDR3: TGTGCCAGCAGTTTCCGGGACAGGGTGAACACTGAAGCTTTCTTT.

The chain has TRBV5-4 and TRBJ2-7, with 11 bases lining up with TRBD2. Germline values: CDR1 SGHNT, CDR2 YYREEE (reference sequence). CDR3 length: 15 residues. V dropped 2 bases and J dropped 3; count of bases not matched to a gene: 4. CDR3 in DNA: TGTGCCAGCAGCTTCTCGGGACTAGCGGACTACGAGCAGTACTTC. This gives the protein CASSFSGLADYEQYF.

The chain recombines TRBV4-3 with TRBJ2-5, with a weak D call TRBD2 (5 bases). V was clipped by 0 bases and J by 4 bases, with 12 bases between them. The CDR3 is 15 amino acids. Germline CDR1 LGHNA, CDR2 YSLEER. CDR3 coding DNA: TGCGCCAGCAGCCAAGAGATGGGAGAGGGAGAGACCCAGTACTTC. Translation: CASSQEMGEGETQYF.

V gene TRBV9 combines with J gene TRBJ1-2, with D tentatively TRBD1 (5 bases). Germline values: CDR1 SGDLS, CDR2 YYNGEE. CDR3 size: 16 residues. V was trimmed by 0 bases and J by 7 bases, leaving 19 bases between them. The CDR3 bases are TGTGCCAGCAGCGTAGATAGTGGGGGAGGACTAGGTGGCTACACCTTC. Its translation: CASSVDSGGGLGGYTF. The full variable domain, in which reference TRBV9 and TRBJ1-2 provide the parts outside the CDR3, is DSGVTQTPKHLITATGQRVTLRCSPRSGDLSVYWYQQSLDQGLQFLIQYYNGEERAKGNILERFSAQQFPDLHSELNLSSLELGDSALYFCASSVDSGGGLGGYTFGSGTRLTVV.

CDR3 region: CASSDGTGTDTQYF. In DNA form, the CDR3 reads TGTGCCAGCAGTGACGGGACAGGCACAGATACGCAGTATTTT. The gene calls are TRBV6-4 and TRBJ2-3; 7 bases fit TRBD1. The CDR3 runs 14 residues. The germline V gene encodes CDR1 MRHNA and CDR2 SNTAGT. V was clipped by 2 bases and J by 1 base; unmatched bases: 0.

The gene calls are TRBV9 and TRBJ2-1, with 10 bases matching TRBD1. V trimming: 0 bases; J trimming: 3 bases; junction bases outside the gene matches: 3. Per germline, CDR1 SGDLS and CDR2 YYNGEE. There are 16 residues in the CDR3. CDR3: CASSVEGQGIYNEQFF. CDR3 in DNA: TGTGCCAGCAGCGTAGAGGGACAGGGGATCTACAATGAGCAGTTCTTC.

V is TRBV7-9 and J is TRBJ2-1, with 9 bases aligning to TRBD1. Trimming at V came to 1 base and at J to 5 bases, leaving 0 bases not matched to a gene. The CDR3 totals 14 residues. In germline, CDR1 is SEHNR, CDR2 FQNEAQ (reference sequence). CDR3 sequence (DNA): TGTGCCAGCAGCTTAGACAGGGGGCACAATGAGCAGTTCTTC. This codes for CASSLDRGHNEQFF.

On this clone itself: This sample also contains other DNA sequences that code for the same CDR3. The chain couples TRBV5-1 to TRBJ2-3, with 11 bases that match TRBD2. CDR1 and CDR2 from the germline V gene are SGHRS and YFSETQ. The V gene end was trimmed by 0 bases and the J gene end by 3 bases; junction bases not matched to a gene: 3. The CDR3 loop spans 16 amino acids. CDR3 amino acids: CASSLVLAGGTDTQYF. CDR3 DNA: TGCGCCAGCAGCTTGGTGTTAGCGGGAGGGACAGATACGCAGTATTTT.

In DNA form, the CDR3 reads TGTGCCAGCAGTCTAGAGGGACAGGGGCGCACTGAAGCTTTCTTT. Its translation is CASSLEGQGRTEAFF. This chain uses TRBV27 with TRBJ1-1; TRBD1 aligns across 10 bases. Germline V CDR1 and CDR2: MNHEY, SMNVEV (reference sequence). The CDR3 extends over 15 amino acids. V was clipped by 5 bases and J by 4 bases; unmatched bases: 7.

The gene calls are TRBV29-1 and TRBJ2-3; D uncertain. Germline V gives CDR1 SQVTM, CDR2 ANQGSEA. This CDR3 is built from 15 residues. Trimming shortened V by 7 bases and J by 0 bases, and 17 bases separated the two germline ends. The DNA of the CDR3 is TGCAGCGCCAAAGCGTCGGCAGCTAGCACAGATACGCAGTATTTT. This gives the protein CSAKASAASTDTQYF.

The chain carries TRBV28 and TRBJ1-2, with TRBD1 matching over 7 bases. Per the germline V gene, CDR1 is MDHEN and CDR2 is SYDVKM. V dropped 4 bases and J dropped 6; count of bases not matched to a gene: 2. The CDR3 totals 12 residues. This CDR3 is CASSSGGNGYTF. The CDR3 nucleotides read TGTGCCAGCAGTTCAGGGGGTAATGGCTACACCTTC.

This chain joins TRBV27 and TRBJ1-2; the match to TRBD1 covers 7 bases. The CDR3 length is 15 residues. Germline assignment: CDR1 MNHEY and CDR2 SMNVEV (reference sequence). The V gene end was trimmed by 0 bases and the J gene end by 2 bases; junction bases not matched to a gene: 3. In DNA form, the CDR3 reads TGTGCCAGCAGTTTATCTGTGACAGGGAACTATGGCTACACCTTC. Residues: CASSLSVTGNYGYTF.

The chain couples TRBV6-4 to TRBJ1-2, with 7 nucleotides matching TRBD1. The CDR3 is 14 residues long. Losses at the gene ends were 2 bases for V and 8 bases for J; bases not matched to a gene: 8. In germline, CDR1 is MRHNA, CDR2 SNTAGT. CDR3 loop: CASSDDSGGSGYTF. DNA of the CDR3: TGTGCCAGCAGTGACGATTCAGGGGGTTCCGGCTACACCTTC.

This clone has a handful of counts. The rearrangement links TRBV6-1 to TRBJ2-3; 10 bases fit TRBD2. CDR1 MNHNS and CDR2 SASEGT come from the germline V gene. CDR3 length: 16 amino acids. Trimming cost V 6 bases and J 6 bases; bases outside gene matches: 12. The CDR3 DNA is TGTGCCAGCAGCGAAAACCTAGCGGGAGTCGGGGATACGCAGTATTTT. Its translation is CASSENLAGVGDTQYF.

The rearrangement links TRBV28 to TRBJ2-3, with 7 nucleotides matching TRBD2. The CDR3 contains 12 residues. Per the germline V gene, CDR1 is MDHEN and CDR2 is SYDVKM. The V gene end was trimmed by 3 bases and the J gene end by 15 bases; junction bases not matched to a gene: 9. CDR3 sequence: CASSLGGRGPYF. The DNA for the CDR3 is TGTGCCAGCAGTTTGGGGGGGAGGGGACCTTATTTT.

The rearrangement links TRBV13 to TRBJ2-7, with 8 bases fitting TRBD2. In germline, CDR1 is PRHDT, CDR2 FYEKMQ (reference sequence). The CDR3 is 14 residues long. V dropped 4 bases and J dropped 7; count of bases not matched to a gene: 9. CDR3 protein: CASSYTAGGEEQYF. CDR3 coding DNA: TGTGCCAGCAGCTACACCGCGGGAGGTGAAGAGCAGTACTTC.

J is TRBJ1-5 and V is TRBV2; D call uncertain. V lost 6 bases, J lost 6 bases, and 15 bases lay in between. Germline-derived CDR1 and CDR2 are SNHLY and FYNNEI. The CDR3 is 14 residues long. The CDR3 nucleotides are TGTGCCAGCAGCCCCCCCCCAGGTGGTCAGCCCCAGCATTTT. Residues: CASSPPPGGQPQHF.

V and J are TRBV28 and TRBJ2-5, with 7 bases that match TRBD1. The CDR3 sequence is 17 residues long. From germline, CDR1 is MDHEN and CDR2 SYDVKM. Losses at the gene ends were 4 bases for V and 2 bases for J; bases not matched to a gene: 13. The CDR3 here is CASSSGKRDSTQETQYF. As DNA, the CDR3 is TGTGCCAGCAGTTCGGGGAAAAGGGACAGTACTCAAGAGACCCAGTACTTC.

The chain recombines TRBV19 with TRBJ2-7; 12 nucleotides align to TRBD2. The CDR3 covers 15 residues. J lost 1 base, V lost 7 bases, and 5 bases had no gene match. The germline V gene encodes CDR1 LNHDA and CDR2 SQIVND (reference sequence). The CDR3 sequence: CASTPGLAGSYEQYF. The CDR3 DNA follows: TGTGCCAGTACCCCCGGACTAGCGGGATCCTACGAGCAGTACTTC.

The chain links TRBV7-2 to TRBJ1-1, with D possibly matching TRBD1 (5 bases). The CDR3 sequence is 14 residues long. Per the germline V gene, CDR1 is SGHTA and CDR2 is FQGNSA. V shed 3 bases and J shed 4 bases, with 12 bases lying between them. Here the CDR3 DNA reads TGTGCCAGCAGCTTTGCAGGGAGGACCACTGAAGCTTTCTTT. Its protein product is CASSFAGRTTEAFF.

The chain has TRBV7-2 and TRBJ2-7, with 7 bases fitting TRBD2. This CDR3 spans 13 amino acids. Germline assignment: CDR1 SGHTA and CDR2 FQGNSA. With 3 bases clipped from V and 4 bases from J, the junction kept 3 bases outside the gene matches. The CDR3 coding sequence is TGTGCCAGCAGCTTGCGGGAGAGTTACGAGCAGTACTTC. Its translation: CASSLRESYEQYF.

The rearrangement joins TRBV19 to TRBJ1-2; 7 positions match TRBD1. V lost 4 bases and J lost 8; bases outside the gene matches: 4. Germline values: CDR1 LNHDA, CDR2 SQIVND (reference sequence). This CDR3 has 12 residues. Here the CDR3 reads CASSTRQGGYTF. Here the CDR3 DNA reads TGTGCCAGTAGTACGAGACAGGGAGGCTACACCTTC.

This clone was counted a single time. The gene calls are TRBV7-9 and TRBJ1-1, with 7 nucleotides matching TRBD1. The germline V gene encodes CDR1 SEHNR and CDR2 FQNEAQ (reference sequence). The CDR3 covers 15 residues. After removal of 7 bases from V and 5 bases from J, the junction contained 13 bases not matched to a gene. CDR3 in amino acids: CASTHPTGRNTEAFF. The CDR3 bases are TGTGCCAGCACCCACCCGACAGGGCGAAATACTGAAGCTTTCTTT.